The text below deals with one TCR beta chain. Its antigen remains unidentified. There are no base qualities to consult, and no much larger clone falls within one base. From the cysteine up to the phenylalanine, the CDR3 has a length of 15 residues. Only CDR3 DNA is held: 45 bases, read in frame from base 1. In the germline V gene (reference sequence), CDR1 corresponds to WNHNN and CDR2 to SYGVQD. V and J lose 3 bases and 6 bases, and a span of 15 bases separates them. These data originate in a study of T cell responses to AZD1222 COVID-19 vaccine (dated by TCRdb to 2020 to 2022). For the study in its entirety: TCR sequencing covered fewer than 250 trial participants: 200 to 210 given two doses of AZD1222 and approximately 25 given two doses of MenACWY control vaccine. Trial participants were enrolled into age subgroups of 18-55, 56-69 and 70-plus years, which contained roughly 140, 27 and 60 TCR-sequenced participants, respectively. The paper as a whole reports these results and caveats: Most participants were white British and females outnumbered males, and the authors suggested that clonal diversity may have been underestimated. Vaccine-associated CD4 TCRs spanned the whole spike protein, with dominant responses in regions 160-218 and 743-854. In the small 56-69-year group, the increase in depth fell short of significance, most likely because of low power. Conclusions about previously exposed vaccinees are limited because only six or seven AZD1222 recipients were SARS-CoV-2 seropositive at baseline. Spike-specific TCR breadth and depth rose significantly after two AZD1222 doses compared with day 0 and with MenACWY recipients. Because no samples from the day 14 peak response were available, repertoires could be characterized only after the peak T cell response. Epitopes outside the regions mutated in the B.1.351 and B.1.1.7 variants were reportedly recognized by nearly half of the unique spike-specific TCRs.

The CDR3 regions of human TCRbeta chains were subjected to immunosequencing. On the authors' methods: TCRs in the repertoires were compared against a reference library of SARS-CoV-2-specific TCRs that had been generated with the MIRA antigen-specificity platform. Breadth was defined as the fraction of unique TCRs that were SARS-CoV-2-associated. Depth was defined as the fraction of total T cells that were SARS-CoV-2-associated. Each spike-specific TCR was assigned to its reactive spike region and to a CD4 or CD8 class using the MIRA data. Log10-transformed breadth and depth values were compared by one-way ANOVA with Sidak's multiple comparisons tests. TCRdb limited this immuneACCESS table to in-frame rearrangements with V and J called. A share of clones is missing; checked studies link under half to unresolved V genes, and the rest is unexplained. For V, J and clone size, that table is used; D and trimming come from the DNA. Here the sample has tens of thousands of clones; about 90% occur a single time. The ten most abundant clones make up 0.95% to 1.2% of the sample.

The time point label here, explained by the study, means: about 28 days (+/-7) after the second vaccine dose. AZD1222 recipients given second doses at about 4 weeks or at about 12 weeks were pooled, since spike-specific TCR depth and breadth were not found to differ between the two schedules. Vaccinee samples came from UK trials COV001 and COV002, including a single-blind randomized controlled phase 2/3 trial of AZD1222 (ChAdOx1 nCoV-19) in healthy adults. For TCRbeta chain sequencing, PBMC samples from trial participants were taken at day 0 and at day 28 after the second dose. The V gene is TRBV10-1 and the J gene is TRBJ2-1, with the D call perhaps TRBD1 or TRBD2, as 6 bases match in each case. Sequencing used peripheral blood, obtained 28 days after the second AZD1222 dose. The TCR sequence derives from an adult who received the AZD1222 COVID-19 vaccine. The CDR3 loop reads CASSDGGTISNEQFF. The nucleotides are TGCGCCAGCAGTGATGGCGGGACAATTTCCAATGAGCAGTTCTTC.